This TCR beta chain was found in a study of control samples from healthy donors and cancer patients. Sequenced by immunoSEQ multiplex PCR; TCRdb stores in-frame clones only, minus some. The data hold 150,000 to 200,000 clones, with roughly nine tenths observed a single time. Sequencing input: blood. The sequence was collected from a man in his thirties or forties in good health.

The CDR3 sequence: CASSPQWGRRSLAKNIQYF. The CDR3, as DNA: TGTGCCAGCAGCCCCCAGTGGGGACGGCGGTCGTTAGCCAAAAACATTCAGTACTTC. This chain links TRBV7-9 with TRBJ2-4; the D call may be TRBD1 or TRBD2 (5 bases each). Trimming removed 5 bases at V and 0 bases at J, with 23 bases between. This CDR3 contains 19 residues. Germline values: CDR1 SEHNR, CDR2 FQNEAQ (reference sequence).